This is a list of T cell receptor beta chains from one sample in a study of T cell responses to AZD1222 COVID-19 vaccine. The table came from immunoSEQ multiplex PCR; TCRdb's copy has only in-frame clones and leaves some out. The sample shows approximately 130,000 clones, approximately 91% of them seen only once. The sample was peripheral blood, taken 28 days after the second AZD1222 dose. Receptor source: an adult who received the AZD1222 COVID-19 vaccine. Each CDR3 is given with its conserved first and last residue. The D gene is left open where the match is weak. The listing skips clone size in some rows; elsewhere it reads once, few, many or a size class.

J gene: TRBJ2-1; clone size: .; D gene: TRBD2; V gene: TRBV5-4; CDR3 DNA: TGTGCCAGCAGCTCTAGCGGTCGCTCCTACAATGAGCAGTTCTTC; CDR3 protein: CASSSSGRSYNEQFF
J gene: TRBJ1-3; clone size: .; D gene: TRBD1; V gene: TRBV18; CDR3 DNA: TGTGCCAGCTCACGCCTACAGGGGGAAGGAAACACCATATATTTT; CDR3 protein: CASSRLQGEGNTIYF
J gene: TRBJ2-1; clone size: .; D gene: .; V gene: TRBV5-1; CDR3 DNA: TGCGCCAGCAGCTTGGGAGGGTACAATGAGCAGTTCTTC; CDR3 protein: CASSLGGYNEQFF
J gene: TRBJ2-7; clone size: .; D gene: .; V gene: TRBV5-1; CDR3 DNA: TGCGCCAGCAGCTTCCCGGGACCAGCTTCTTTCGAGCAGTACTTC; CDR3 protein: CASSFPGPASFEQYF
J gene: TRBJ2-3; clone size: .; D gene: .; V gene: TRBV4-2; CDR3 DNA: TGTGCCAGCAGCCAAGGGGGAGTAGATACGCAGTATTTT; CDR3 protein: CASSQGGVDTQYF
J gene: TRBJ1-4; clone size: .; D gene: .; V gene: TRBV19; CDR3 DNA: TGTGCCAGTAGTAGGCTCTTAACAAGTGAAAAACTGTTTTTT; CDR3 protein: CASSRLLTSEKLFF
J gene: TRBJ2-1; clone size: few; D gene: .; V gene: TRBV2; CDR3 DNA: TGTGCCAGCAGTCGGACGTGGGCCTTCAATGAGCAGTTCTTC; CDR3 protein: CASSRTWAFNEQFF
J gene: TRBJ1-4; clone size: .; D gene: .; V gene: TRBV29-1; CDR3 DNA: TGCAGCGTTGACTCTCCCCTTGGACTGTTTTTT; CDR3 protein: CSVDSPLGLFF
J gene: TRBJ1-2; clone size: .; D gene: .; V gene: TRBV9; CDR3 DNA: TGTGCCAGCAGCGTAGAGCCCGGCGGTTATGGCTACACCTTC; CDR3 protein: CASSVEPGGYGYTF
J gene: TRBJ2-3; clone size: .; D gene: .; V gene: TRBV10-3; CDR3 DNA: TGTGCCATCAGGCAAGAAAATACGCAGTATTTT; CDR3 protein: CAIRQENTQYF
J gene: TRBJ1-1; clone size: .; D gene: .; V gene: TRBV19; CDR3 DNA: TGTGCCAGTAGTATGAATCGGCTGAACACTGAAGCTTTCTTT; CDR3 protein: CASSMNRLNTEAFF
J gene: TRBJ1-4; clone size: .; D gene: .; V gene: TRBV5-8; CDR3 DNA: TGTGCCAGCAGGAGGGACCGGCCTGGGAAACTGTTTTTT; CDR3 protein: CASRRDRPGKLFF
J gene: TRBJ1-1; clone size: .; D gene: .; V gene: TRBV27; CDR3 DNA: TGTGCCAGCAGAGGGGGGGGAGGAGGGTATGAAGCTTTCTTT; CDR3 protein: CASRGGGGGYEAFF
J gene: TRBJ1-1; clone size: .; D gene: TRBD1; V gene: TRBV3-1/TRBV3-2; CDR3 DNA: TGTGCCAGCAGGAGGGGGGGACAGGGGACCACTGAAGCTTTCTTT; CDR3 protein: CASRRGGQGTTEAFF
J gene: TRBJ2-7; clone size: .; D gene: .; V gene: TRBV7-3; CDR3 DNA: TGTGCCAGCAGCTTAAGTCCGGGGACATCACCCTACGAGCAGTACTTC; CDR3 protein: CASSLSPGTSPYEQYF
J gene: TRBJ1-1; clone size: .; D gene: .; V gene: TRBV2; CDR3 DNA: TGTGCCAGCAGCCGGTGGGGGCAGGCTGAAGCTTTCTTT; CDR3 protein: CASSRWGQAEAFF
J gene: TRBJ2-1; clone size: .; D gene: TRBD1; V gene: TRBV28; CDR3 DNA: TGTGCCAGCACCTCCCTAGGGGGCGATGAGCAGTTCTTC; CDR3 protein: CASTSLGGDEQFF
J gene: TRBJ1-2; clone size: .; D gene: .; V gene: TRBV19; CDR3 DNA: TGTGCCAGTACCGTGACAGGAGTAAACTATGGCTACACCTTC; CDR3 protein: CASTVTGVNYGYTF
J gene: TRBJ1-6; clone size: .; D gene: .; V gene: TRBV4-3; CDR3 DNA: TGCGCCAGCAGCCAAGAGGCCGGACCCCCATATTCACCCCTCCACTTT; CDR3 protein: CASSQEAGPPYSPLHF
J gene: TRBJ1-1; clone size: .; D gene: TRBD1; V gene: TRBV10-2; CDR3 DNA: TGCGCCAGCAGCCTCAGGGTGGCAGGGGGCACTGAAGCTTTCTTT; CDR3 protein: CASSLRVAGGTEAFF
J gene: TRBJ1-5; clone size: .; D gene: .; V gene: TRBV18; CDR3 DNA: TGTGCCAGCTCACCAACAGAGGACCGGCAGCCCCAGCATTTT; CDR3 protein: CASSPTEDRQPQHF
J gene: TRBJ2-1; clone size: .; D gene: .; V gene: TRBV28; CDR3 DNA: TGTGCCACCTGGGCGGGCTATACCTACAATGAGCAGTTCTTC; CDR3 protein: CATWAGYTYNEQFF
J gene: TRBJ1-1; clone size: .; D gene: .; V gene: TRBV4-1; CDR3 DNA: TGCGCCAGCAGCCAAGATCAGGGGACGAACACTGAAGCTTTCTTT; CDR3 protein: CASSQDQGTNTEAFF
J gene: TRBJ2-7; clone size: .; D gene: .; V gene: TRBV28; CDR3 DNA: TGTGCCAGCAGCCACCAGTTGGGACCCTTAAACGAGCAGTACTTC; CDR3 protein: CASSHQLGPLNEQYF
J gene: TRBJ1-5; clone size: .; D gene: .; V gene: TRBV11-3; CDR3 DNA: TGTGCCAGCAGCTTAGATAAGGATCAGCCCCAGCATTTT; CDR3 protein: CASSLDKDQPQHF
J gene: TRBJ2-7; clone size: .; D gene: TRBD1; V gene: TRBV5-4; CDR3 DNA: TGTGCCAGCAGCAAATCCGGGACAGGTAGAGTCGAGCAGTACTTC; CDR3 protein: CASSKSGTGRVEQYF
J gene: TRBJ2-2; clone size: .; D gene: TRBD1; V gene: TRBV18; CDR3 DNA: TGTGCCAGCTCACCACGGGGACAGGGTCGGTCCGGGGAGCTGTTTTTT; CDR3 protein: CASSPRGQGRSGELFF
J gene: TRBJ2-3; clone size: .; D gene: TRBD1; V gene: TRBV5-4; CDR3 DNA: TGTGCCAGCAGCTTGACCAGTTCGGGACAGGGGGTTGAGTATTTT; CDR3 protein: CASSLTSSGQGVEYF
J gene: TRBJ1-2; clone size: .; D gene: .; V gene: TRBV3-1/TRBV3-2; CDR3 DNA: TGTGCCAGCAGCCAGGTCAGCTATGGCTACACCTTC; CDR3 protein: CASSQVSYGYTF
J gene: TRBJ1-2; clone size: few; D gene: .; V gene: TRBV3-1/TRBV3-2; CDR3 DNA: TGTGCCGCCTGGGCCGGGGCTCGGGATGGCTACACCTTC; CDR3 protein: CAAWAGARDGYTF
J gene: TRBJ2-1; clone size: once; D gene: TRBD1; V gene: TRBV7-9; CDR3 DNA: TGTGCCAGCAGCCTCCGGGACAGGGACGGTGAGCAGTTCTTC; CDR3 protein: CASSLRDRDGEQFF
J gene: TRBJ2-4; clone size: once; D gene: TRBD1; V gene: TRBV2; CDR3 DNA: TGTGCCAGCAGTGAAGTCAGGGGGAATCCAGCCAAAAACATTCAGTACTTC; CDR3 protein: CASSEVRGNPAKNIQYF
J gene: TRBJ1-5; clone size: .; D gene: .; V gene: TRBV7-9; CDR3 DNA: TGTGCCAGCAGCCCCCTCGACGGGCCCCAGCATTTT; CDR3 protein: CASSPLDGPQHF
J gene: TRBJ1-2; clone size: .; D gene: .; V gene: TRBV6-5; CDR3 DNA: TGTGCCAGCAGTTACGACAGAATGGGTTGGAGTGGCTACACCTTC; CDR3 protein: CASSYDRMGWSGYTF
J gene: TRBJ1-1; clone size: .; D gene: TRBD1; V gene: TRBV4-2; CDR3 DNA: TGTGCCAGCAGCCAAGACAGGGGGCGCATCACTGAAGCTTTCTTT; CDR3 protein: CASSQDRGRITEAFF